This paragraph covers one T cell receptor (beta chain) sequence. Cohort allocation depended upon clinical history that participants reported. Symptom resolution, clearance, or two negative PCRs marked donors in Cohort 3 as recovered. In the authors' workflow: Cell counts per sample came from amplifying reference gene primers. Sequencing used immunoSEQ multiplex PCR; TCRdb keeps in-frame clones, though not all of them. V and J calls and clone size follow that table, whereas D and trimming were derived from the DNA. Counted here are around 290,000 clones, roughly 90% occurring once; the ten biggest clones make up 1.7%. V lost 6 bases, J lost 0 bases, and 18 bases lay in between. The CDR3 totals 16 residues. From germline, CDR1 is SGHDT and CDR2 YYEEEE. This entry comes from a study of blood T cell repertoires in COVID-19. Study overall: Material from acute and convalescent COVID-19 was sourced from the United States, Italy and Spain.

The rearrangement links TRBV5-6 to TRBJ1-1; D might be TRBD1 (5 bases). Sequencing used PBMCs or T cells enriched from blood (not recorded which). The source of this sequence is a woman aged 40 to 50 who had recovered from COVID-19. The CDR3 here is CASTRTPGYVNTEAFF. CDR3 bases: TGTGCCAGCACCAGAACACCAGGGTATGTGAACACTGAAGCTTTCTTT.